This T cell receptor beta chain was recovered during a study of Ad26.COV2.S vaccination and SARS-CoV-2 variants. Treatment indicated: approximately 18 received Ad26.COV2.S at low or high dose, single or two shots; roughly five received placebo; per-sample allocation not given. After the first vaccine or placebo injection, samples were drawn on day 63. The data were produced by immunoSEQ multiplex PCR, yet TCRdb's version contains in-frame clones alone and is incomplete. The sample yields about 330,000 clones, roughly nine tenths seen once. Germline values: CDR1 KGHDR, CDR2 SFDVKD. V dropped 5 bases and J dropped 4 bases, with 24 bases sitting between them. CDR3 length: 18 residues.

The V gene is TRBV24-1, the J gene TRBJ2-3; D is possibly TRBD2 (7 bases). This material consisted of peripheral blood, taken in a trial of Ad26.COV2.S vaccine versus placebo. The source is a person aged 18-65 years who received the Ad26.COV2.S COVID-19 vaccine or a placebo. CDR3 loop: CATSGTDRGAQTADTQYF. The CDR3 DNA is TGTGCCACCAGTGGGACCGACCGGGGGGCGCAGACTGCAGATACGCAGTATTTT.